Below, 8 T cell receptor beta chains from the same sample are listed, as sequenced in a study of OX40 agonist ivuxolimab in advanced cancers. Some clones are missing from TCRdb's copy, which holds only in-frame ones; the method was immunoSEQ multiplex PCR. This table holds roughly 69,000 clones, approximately 84% found once. Sequenced here: CD4+ or CD8+ T cells sorted from blood, sampled in a trial of the OX40 agonist ivuxolimab. Receptors originate from an adult with an advanced solid tumor such as melanoma, head and neck, liver or kidney cancer.

The chain has TRBV6-6 and TRBJ2-1, with D unclear. V lost 8 bases and J 7 bases, leaving 6 bases between the germline ends. The CDR3 length is 10 residues. The germline gives CDR1 MNHNY, CDR2 SVGAGI (reference sequence). CDR3 sequence reads: CASGPNEQFF. In DNA form, the CDR3 reads TGTGCCAGCGGCCCTAATGAGCAGTTCTTC.

The chain uses TRBV19 and TRBJ2-7, with D perhaps TRBD2 (7 bases). The CDR3 consists of 16 residues. Trimming left V 7 bases short and J 2 bases short, with 21 bases between. Per germline, CDR1 LNHDA and CDR2 SQIVND (reference sequence). CDR3 coding DNA: TGTGCCAGTACTCCCCGGGGGCGGGGGCCAACCTACGAGCAGTACTTC. Its translation: CASTPRGRGPTYEQYF.

J is TRBJ1-2 and V is TRBV5-6, with 9 bases fitting TRBD1. Germline CDR1 and CDR2: SGHDT and YYEEEE. With V trimmed by 1 base and J by 2 bases, 3 bases remained unmatched. This CDR3 spans 15 amino acids. CDR3 DNA: TGTGCCAGCAGCTTGAGGGGACAGGGAAACTATGGCTACACCTTC. Protein: CASSLRGQGNYGYTF. The entire variable domain, with the rest obtained from reference TRBV5-6 and TRBJ1-2, is as follows: DAGVTQSPTHLIKTRGQQVTLRCSPKSGHDTVSWYQQALGQGPQFIFQYYEEEERQRGNFPDRFSGHQFPNYSSELNVNALLLGDSALYLCASSLRGQGNYGYTFGSGTRLTVV.

The gene calls are TRBV11-2 and TRBJ1-1; 10 positions agree with TRBD1. The CDR3 sequence is 16 residues long. V was clipped by 5 bases and J by 3 bases; unmatched bases: 9. CDR1 SGHAT and CDR2 FQNNGV come from the germline V gene. In nucleotides, the CDR3 is TGTGCCAGCAGCCTAGGACAGGGGGAAGGGGACACTGAAGCTTTCTTT. Protein sequence: CASSLGQGEGDTEAFF.

V and J are TRBV18 and TRBJ1-1; the D is unclear. Germline lookup yields CDR1 KGHSH and CDR2 LQKENI. V was trimmed by 4 bases and J by 4 bases, leaving 10 bases between them. This CDR3 comprises 13 residues. In nucleotides, the CDR3 is TGTGCCAGCTCACTTGGAGGAAGCACTGAAGCTTTCTTT. Translation: CASSLGGSTEAFF.

The rearrangement links TRBV7-2 to TRBJ2-1; tentative D call: TRBD1 (7 bases). Germline loops: CDR1 SGHTA, CDR2 FQGNSA. The CDR3 is 15 amino acids. V dropped 5 bases and J dropped 7 bases, with 18 bases sitting between them. For the CDR3, the DNA is TGTGCCAGCAGCCCGACAGGGACTTGGGGGAATGAGCAGTTCTTC. Its translation is CASSPTGTWGNEQFF.

The DNA of the CDR3 is TGTGCCAGCAGTCCACCCACGACGAGCAGCAATCAGCCCCAGCATTTT. It codes for CASSPPTTSSNQPQHF. The V gene is TRBV28, the J gene TRBJ1-5, with D unresolved. The CDR3 is 16 amino acids. V was shortened by 5 bases and J by 1 base, with 15 bases between the two germline ends. CDR1 and CDR2 (germline): MDHEN, SYDVKM. Drawing the rest from reference TRBV28 and TRBJ1-5, the complete variable domain is DVKVTQSSRYLVKRTGEKVFLECVQDMDHENMFWYRQDPGLGLRLIYFSYDVKMKEKGDIPEGYSVSREKKERFSLILESASTNQTSMYLCASSPPTTSSNQPQHFGDGTRLSIL.

The chain is built from TRBV2 and TRBJ2-7, with 11 positions matching TRBD2. Losses at the gene ends were 6 bases for V and 4 bases for J; bases not matched to a gene: 5. This CDR3 spans 14 amino acids. Germline V CDR1 and CDR2: SNHLY, FYNNEI. CDR3 sequence: CASSVGLAAYEQYF. CDR3 DNA: TGTGCCAGCAGCGTGGGACTAGCGGCTTACGAGCAGTACTTC.